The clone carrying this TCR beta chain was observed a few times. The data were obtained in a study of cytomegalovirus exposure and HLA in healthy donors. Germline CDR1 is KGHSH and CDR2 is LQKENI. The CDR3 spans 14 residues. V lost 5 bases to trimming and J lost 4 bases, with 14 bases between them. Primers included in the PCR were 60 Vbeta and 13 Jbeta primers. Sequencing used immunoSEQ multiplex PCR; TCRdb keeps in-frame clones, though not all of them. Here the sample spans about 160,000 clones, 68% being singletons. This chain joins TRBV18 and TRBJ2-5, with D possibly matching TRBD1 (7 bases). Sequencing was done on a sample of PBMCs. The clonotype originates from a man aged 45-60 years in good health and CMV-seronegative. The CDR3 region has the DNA TGTGCCAGCTCAAGAGGAGGGGGCGTAGAGACCCAGTACTTC. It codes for CASSRGGGVETQYF.